What follows are 24 T cell receptor beta chains derived from one specimen sequenced in a study of T cell responses to AZD1222 COVID-19 vaccine. Sequencing used immunoSEQ multiplex PCR; TCRdb keeps in-frame clones, though not all of them. The sample shows roughly 160,000 clones, 94% of them seen only once. Here the sequenced sample was peripheral blood, taken on day 0 of AZD1222 vaccination. The receptors here all came from an adult in good health.

The V gene is TRBV11-2, the J gene TRBJ2-7, with 12 bases that match TRBD1. Germline values: CDR1 SGHAT, CDR2 FQNNGV. Unmatched junction bases numbered 9, after V lost 5 bases and J lost 7 bases. The CDR3 extends over 15 amino acids. CDR3 sequence (DNA): TGTGCCAGCAGCATCGGGACAGGGGGCGCGAGGGAGCAGTACTTC. Translated, it gives CASSIGTGGAREQYF.

This clone was found once. The gene calls are TRBV15 and TRBJ2-7; 12 bases match TRBD2. Germline CDR1 reads LNHNV; CDR2 reads YYDKDF (reference sequence). The CDR3 extends over 15 amino acids. J lost 4 bases, V lost 3 bases, and 4 bases had no gene match. The DNA for the CDR3 is TGTGCCACCAGCAGGGTGACTAGCGGGAGTTACGAGCAGTACTTC. Translated: CATSRVTSGSYEQYF.

V gene TRBV28 combines with J gene TRBJ1-5; D might be TRBD1 (6 bases). Germline V gives CDR1 MDHEN, CDR2 SYDVKM. Trimming stripped 8 bases from V and 9 bases from J, with 14 bases between. This CDR3 has 12 amino acids. The CDR3 loop is CASGDKRTPQHF. The CDR3 bases are TGTGCCAGCGGGGACAAGAGGACGCCCCAGCATTTT. The variable domain in full, completed from reference TRBV28 and TRBJ1-5, reads DVKVTQSSRYLVKRTGEKVFLECVQDMDHENMFWYRQDPGLGLRLIYFSYDVKMKEKGDIPEGYSVSREKKERFSLILESASTNQTSMYLCASGDKRTPQHFGDGTRLSIL.

V is TRBV7-2 and J is TRBJ1-2; 11 nucleotides match TRBD1. The V gene's germline CDR1 is SGHTA and CDR2 FQGNSA. The CDR3 runs to 14 residues. The J segment lost 6 bases and the V segment lost 4 bases, leaving 4 bases of the junction unmatched. This CDR3 is CASSYRTGGHGYTF. The CDR3 DNA is TGTGCCAGCAGCTACCGGACAGGGGGCCATGGCTACACCTTC.

The chain employs TRBV18 and TRBJ2-5, with TRBD1 matching 8 bases. Per the germline V gene, CDR1 is KGHSH and CDR2 is LQKENI. This CDR3 contains 12 residues. The J segment lost 5 bases and the V segment lost 9 bases, leaving 5 bases of the junction unmatched. The CDR3 loop is CASKQGDETQYF. As DNA, the CDR3 is TGTGCCAGTAAACAGGGGGACGAGACCCAGTACTTC.

This clone was recorded once. The chain has TRBV7-6 and TRBJ2-7, with D hard to call. CDR3 length: 18 residues. V gave up 1 base and J gave up 5 bases, with 24 bases separating them. The germline gives CDR1 SGHVS, CDR2 FNYEAQ. CDR3 bases: TGTGCCAGCAGCTTAGTCACCCCCAGCAGGTCACGGACGGACGAGCAGTACTTC. The encoded protein is CASSLVTPSRSRTDEQYF.

This clone was detected once. The chain links TRBV9 to TRBJ2-1; 7 bases are shared with TRBD2. Germline CDR1 reads SGDLS; CDR2 reads YYNGEE. The V gene end was trimmed by 1 base and the J gene end by 6 bases; junction bases not matched to a gene: 13. The CDR3 covers 17 residues. This CDR3 reads CASSVTSGNLLGNEQFF. The CDR3 nucleotides are TGTGCCAGCAGCGTAACAAGCGGGAACCTATTGGGCAATGAGCAGTTCTTC.

This clone was found once. CDR3 nucleotides: TGTGCCAGCAGCGAATACTCGGGGGCCGGAGCTTTCTTT. Translation: CASSEYSGAGAFF. V usage is TRBV6-4 and J usage is TRBJ1-1; D perhaps matches TRBD1 (6 bases). The CDR3 is 13 amino acids. The ends were cut back, 6 bases at V and 10 bases at J, with 18 bases in the middle. Per the germline V gene, CDR1 is MRHNA and CDR2 is SNTAGT.

The gene calls are TRBV12-3 or TRBV12-4 and TRBJ1-1, with D unclear. CDR3 length equals 13 residues. Trimming shortened V by 6 bases and J by 5 bases, and 13 bases separated the two germline ends. The CDR3 here is CASSINAGTEAFF. CDR3 nucleotides: TGTGCCAGCAGCATAAACGCGGGGACTGAAGCTTTCTTT.

The chain employs TRBV4-2 and TRBJ1-5, with TRBD1 as a possible D gene (5 bases). Trimming stripped 4 bases from V and 8 bases from J, with 12 bases between. Germline V gene lookup returns CDR1 LGHNA and CDR2 YNFKEQ. The CDR3 is 13 amino acids. CDR3 in amino acids: CASSLRWGEPQHF. For the CDR3, the DNA is TGTGCCAGCAGCCTCCGATGGGGCGAGCCCCAGCATTTT.

This clone was observed once. The chain employs TRBV4-1 and TRBJ2-7, with 8 nucleotides matching TRBD2. The CDR3 extends over 14 amino acids. Trimming removed 1 base from V and 4 bases from J; junction bases left unmatched: 3. The V gene's germline CDR1 is MGHRA and CDR2 YSYEKL. The CDR3 spells CASSQGPSGYEQYF. CDR3 bases: TGCGCCAGCAGCCAAGGTCCTAGCGGGTACGAGCAGTACTTC.

The chain is built from TRBV11-3 and TRBJ1-1; D is uncertain. The CDR3 covers 13 residues. V gave up 5 bases and J gave up 2 bases, with 9 bases separating them. The germline V gene encodes CDR1 SGHNT and CDR2 YENEEA. CDR3 residues: CASSQGINTEAFF. DNA for the CDR3: TGTGCCAGCAGCCAAGGGATTAACACTGAAGCTTTCTTT.

The chain links TRBV19 to TRBJ1-1; tentative D call: TRBD1 (5 bases). CDR3 length equals 13 residues. The V gene lost 1 base and the J gene lost 5 bases, with 8 bases spanning the gap. Germline V lookup: CDR1 LNHDA, CDR2 SQIVND (reference sequence). CDR3 coding DNA: TGTGCCAGTAGTATAGTTGGGGCGACTGAAGCTTTCTTT. Encoded protein: CASSIVGATEAFF.

The rearrangement uses TRBV7-2 and TRBJ2-1; unclear D gene. The germline V and J ends were trimmed by 5 bases and 9 bases, with 14 bases remaining between them. From germline, CDR1 is SGHTA and CDR2 FQGNSA. The CDR3 is 13 residues long. CDR3 coding DNA: TGTGCCAGCAGCCTTGAGGTGGGATTTGAGCAGTTCTTC. Translating gives CASSLEVGFEQFF. The full variable domain, its missing parts supplied by reference TRBV7-2 and TRBJ2-1, is GAGVSQSPSNKVTEKGKDVELRCDPISGHTALYWYRQSLGQGLEFLIYFQGNSAPDKSGLPSDRFSAERTGGSVSTLTIQRTQQEDSAVYLCASSLEVGFEQFFGPGTRLTVL.

This chain uses TRBV11-3 with TRBJ2-1, with D unclear. The V and J ends lost 4 bases and 4 bases respectively, with 8 bases between them. CDR1 and CDR2 (germline): SGHNT, YENEEA. The CDR3 contains 13 residues. The CDR3 DNA is TGTGCCAGCAGCTCCGACGTATACAATGAGCAGTTCTTC. Encoded protein: CASSSDVYNEQFF.

V gene TRBV6-1 combines with J gene TRBJ1-2, with D perhaps matching TRBD1 (5 bases). Between the trimmed V and J ends, which lost 2 bases and 8 bases, there was a span of 12 bases. There are 13 residues in the CDR3. Germline V gene lookup returns CDR1 MNHNS and CDR2 SASEGT. DNA for the CDR3: TGTGCCAGCAGTGAAAGGGGAGGTGGAGGCTACACCTTC. Its protein is CASSERGGGGYTF.

This chain joins TRBV2 and TRBJ2-1; a weak D match, TRBD1 (7 bases). Trimming left V 2 bases short and J 10 bases short, with 9 bases between. Germline assignment: CDR1 SNHLY and CDR2 FYNNEI. The CDR3 has 12 residues. The CDR3 protein is CASSEPGGEQFF. The CDR3 DNA is TGTGCCAGCAGTGAACCAGGGGGGGAGCAGTTCTTC. Drawing the rest from reference TRBV2 and TRBJ2-1, the complete variable domain is EPEVTQTPSHQVTQMGQEVILRCVPISNHLYFYWYRQILGQKVEFLVSFYNNEISEKSEIFDDQFSVERPDGSNFTLKIRSTKLEDSAMYFCASSEPGGEQFFGPGTRLTVL.

The chain has TRBV10-3 and TRBJ1-5; possible D gene TRBD1, 5 bases. Germline CDR1 and CDR2: ENHRY and SYGVKD. Trimming left V 5 bases short and J 7 bases short, with 15 bases between. The CDR3 extends over 14 amino acids. CDR3: CAISKDTDSQPQHF. CDR3 DNA: TGTGCCATCAGTAAGGACACGGATTCGCAGCCCCAGCATTTT.

The chain has TRBV25-1 and TRBJ1-3; D not certain. This CDR3 region has 14 residues. Looked up from germline, CDR1 is MGHDK and CDR2 is SYGVNS. Trimming took 4 bases from V and 0 from J, leaving 7 bases between them. The CDR3 DNA reads TGTGCCAGCAGTGCCGCCCGCTCTGGAAACACCATATATTTT. Translating gives CASSAARSGNTIYF.

V and J are TRBV12-3 or TRBV12-4 and TRBJ1-2; D unclear. CDR3 length: 13 residues. V was shortened by 2 bases and J by 8 bases, with 12 bases between the two germline ends. CDR3 sequence reads: CASSLPLPHGYTF. The CDR3 DNA is TGTGCCAGCAGTTTACCCCTCCCCCACGGCTACACCTTC.

The chain links TRBV7-6 to TRBJ1-1; no clear D. The CDR3 runs 15 residues. CDR1 is SGHVS, CDR2 FNYEAQ, per germline. V dropped 1 base and J dropped 0 bases, with 9 bases sitting between them. The CDR3 loop is CASSLGSGLNTEAFF. The CDR3 coding sequence is TGTGCCAGCAGCTTAGGTAGTGGATTGAACACTGAAGCTTTCTTT. Based on the CDR3 plus reference TRBV7-6 and TRBJ1-1, the full variable domain is GAGVSQSPRYKVTKRGQDVALRCDPISGHVSLYWYRQALGQGPEFLTYFNYEAQQDKSGLPNDRFSAERPEGSISTLTIQRTEQRDSAMYRCASSLGSGLNTEAFFGQGTRLTVV.

The rearrangement links TRBV24-1 to TRBJ1-4; D possibly corresponds to TRBD1 (5 bases). In germline, CDR1 is KGHDR, CDR2 SFDVKD. The CDR3 extends over 17 amino acids. Between the trimmed V and J ends, which lost 2 bases and 0 bases, there was a span of 12 bases. CDR3 sequence reads: CATSDSRDGATNEKLFF. In DNA, the CDR3 is TGTGCCACCAGTGATTCCCGGGACGGTGCAACTAATGAAAAACTGTTTTTT.

The rearrangement links TRBV4-1 to TRBJ2-1, with unresolved D. This CDR3 is 14 amino acids long. In germline, CDR1 is MGHRA, CDR2 YSYEKL. Trimming pared 0 bases from V and 7 bases from J, leaving 10 bases between. CDR3: CASSQDLADNEQFF. The CDR3 DNA is TGCGCCAGCAGCCAAGACTTGGCCGATAATGAGCAGTTCTTC.

The chain joins TRBV30 to TRBJ1-5; D uncertain. The CDR3 is made up of 13 amino acids. Germline CDR1 is GTSNPN and CDR2 is SVGIG (reference sequence). Trimming shortened V by 3 bases and J by 3 bases, and 9 bases separated the two germline ends. The CDR3 sequence: CAWSGEANQPQHF. As DNA, the CDR3 is TGTGCCTGGAGCGGAGAAGCCAATCAGCCCCAGCATTTT.